Listed below are T cell receptor beta chains from one sample, sequenced in a study of PD-1 blockade in mismatch repair-deficient tumors. Method: immunoSEQ multiplex PCR; TCRdb's copy keeps in-frame clones and lacks some. The table shows about 35,000 clones, with around 80% occurring only once. The sequences come from PBMCs, collected less than 7 weeks after starting pembrolizumab. The receptors derive from an adult with mismatch repair-deficient cancer. CDR3s include the opening cysteine and the closing phenylalanine or tryptophan. D genes are given only for firm matches. The listing skips clone size in some rows; elsewhere it reads once, few, many or a size class.

d_call cdr3_length j_call v_call clone_size cdr3_aa cdr3_nt
TRBD1 15 TRBJ2-7 TRBV15 . CATSSGMTGQGEQYF TGTGCCACCAGCAGTGGAATGACAGGGCAGGGCGAGCAGTACTTC
. 19 TRBJ1-5 TRBV19 . CASSITHYGRDFSNQPQHF TGTGCCAGTAGTATTACTCACTACGGCAGGGATTTTAGCAATCAGCCCCAGCATTTT
. 14 TRBJ2-7 TRBV18 few CASSQGLVSYEQYF TGTGCCAGCTCACAGGGACTGGTCTCCTACGAGCAGTACTTC
TRBD2 14 TRBJ2-1 TRBV5-5 . CASSSGGAKNEQFF TGTGCCAGCAGCTCCGGGGGGGCGAAAAATGAGCAGTTCTTC
. 14 TRBJ2-7 TRBV7-2 . CASSLSPGEGLWDF TGTGCCAGCAGCTTATCTCCAGGGGAAGGGCTTTGGGACTTC
TRBD2 16 TRBJ2-1 TRBV13 . CASSVGVLAGDNEQFF TGTGCCAGCAGTGTAGGGGTCCTAGCGGGAGATAATGAGCAGTTCTTC
TRBD2 19 TRBJ2-3 TRBV14 . CASSQVRGLAGEFTDTQYF TGTGCCAGCAGCCAAGTTAGGGGACTAGCGGGAGAGTTCACTGATACGCAGTATTTT
. 14 TRBJ2-7 TRBV19 . CASSIGGWDYEQYF TGTGCCAGTAGTATTGGAGGTTGGGACTACGAGCAGTACTTC
. 16 TRBJ1-3 TRBV5-4 . CASSSVGPAGGNTIYF TGTGCCAGCAGCTCCGTGGGGCCCGCTGGAGGAAACACCATATATTTT
. 16 TRBJ1-3 TRBV7-6 . CASSLGGIFSGNTIYF TGTGCCAGCAGCTTGGGGGGGATTTTCTCTGGAAACACCATATATTTT
TRBD2 18 TRBJ2-1 TRBV7-2 . CASSLALAGGGNYNEQFF TGTGCCAGCAGCTTAGCACTAGCGGGAGGAGGAAACTACAATGAGCAGTTCTTC
TRBD2 15 TRBJ2-5 TRBV29-1 once CSVAGTSGKKETQYF TGCAGCGTTGCCGGGACTAGCGGGAAAAAAGAGACCCAGTACTTC
TRBD2 20 TRBJ2-5 TRBV10-2 . CASSDYPGLAGGTYQETQYF TGCGCCAGCAGCGACTACCCGGGACTAGCGGGAGGAACGTACCAAGAGACCCAGTACTTC
. 15 TRBJ2-3 TRBV7-3 . CASSLTEGITDTQYF TGTGCCAGCAGCTTAACCGAGGGTATCACAGATACGCAGTATTTT
TRBD1 14 TRBJ1-2 TRBV5-1 . CASSLGQGSYGYTF TGCGCCAGCAGCTTGGGACAGGGTAGTTATGGCTACACCTTC
. 16 TRBJ1-1 TRBV12-1 . CASSFCRCGRNTEAFF TGTGCCAGCAGCTTTTGTCGGTGCGGCAGGAACACTGAAGCTTTCTTT
TRBD1 11 TRBJ2-1 TRBV7-2 . CASSSGGEQFF TGTGCCAGCAGCTCAGGGGGTGAGCAGTTCTTC
. 16 TRBJ2-3 TRBV7-8 . CASSPRDPDVRHTQYF TGTGCCAGCAGCCCCAGAGACCCGGATGTGAGGCATACGCAGTATTTT
TRBD2 15 TRBJ2-7 TRBV19 . CASSMVAGIAYEQYF TGTGCCAGTAGTATGGTAGCGGGTATAGCCTACGAGCAGTACTTC
TRBD1 15 TRBJ2-7 TRBV28 . CASSQAGTGSYEQYF TGTGCCAGCAGTCAGGCCGGGACAGGGTCCTACGAGCAGTACTTC
TRBD2 14 TRBJ2-3 TRBV28 . CASSLLLATDTQYF TGTGCCAGCAGTTTATTACTAGCGACAGATACGCAGTATTTT
. 13 TRBJ1-1 TRBV10-1 . CASSRHGSTEAFF TGCGCCAGCAGTCGTCACGGGAGCACTGAAGCTTTCTTT
TRBD1 15 TRBJ1-2 TRBV28 . CASSFSATGSYGYTF TGTGCCAGCAGTTTCTCTGCGACAGGGTCCTATGGCTACACCTTC
TRBD2 15 TRBJ2-1 TRBV28 . CASSPPWGGYNEQFF TGTGCCAGCAGCCCTCCGTGGGGGGGATACAATGAGCAGTTCTTC
. 13 TRBJ1-4 TRBV28 . CASSFAVWTPEFF TGTGCCAGCAGTTTCGCTGTGTGGACACCGGAGTTTTTT
. 10 TRBJ2-1 TRBV29-1 . CSAEYNEQFF TGCAGCGCAGAATACAATGAGCAGTTCTTC